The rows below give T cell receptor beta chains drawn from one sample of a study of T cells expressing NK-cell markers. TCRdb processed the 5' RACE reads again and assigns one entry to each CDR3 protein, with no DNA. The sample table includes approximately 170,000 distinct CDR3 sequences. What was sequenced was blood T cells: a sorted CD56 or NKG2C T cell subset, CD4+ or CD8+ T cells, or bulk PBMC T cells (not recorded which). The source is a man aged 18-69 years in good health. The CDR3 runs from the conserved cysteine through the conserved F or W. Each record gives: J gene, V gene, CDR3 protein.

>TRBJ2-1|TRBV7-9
CASSLGGGSDNEQFF
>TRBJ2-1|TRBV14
CASSQDLVTLGISYNEQFF
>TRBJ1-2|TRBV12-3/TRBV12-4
CASSRDDSFFDYGYTF
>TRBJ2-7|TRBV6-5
CASSYRLAGDFSSYEQYF
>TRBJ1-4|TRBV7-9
CASSKTGTNEKLFF
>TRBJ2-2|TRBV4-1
CASSQEQGTGELFF
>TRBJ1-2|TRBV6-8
CAMQGHQKHYGYTF
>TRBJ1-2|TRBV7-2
CASSGDRRINYGYTF
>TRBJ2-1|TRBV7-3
CASSLLAGPSSSYNEQFF
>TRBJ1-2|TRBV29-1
CSVRKGDDYGYTF
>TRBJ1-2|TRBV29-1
CSVDSRAEGYTF
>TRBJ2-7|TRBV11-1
CASSLGGASEQYF
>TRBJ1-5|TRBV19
CASEDGNQPQHF
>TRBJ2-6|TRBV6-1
CASRPGPGQGTGANVLTF
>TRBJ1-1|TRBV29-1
CSVVGVMNTEAFF
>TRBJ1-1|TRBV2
CASSQDWDTEAFF
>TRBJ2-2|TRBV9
CASSASGGAVGELFF
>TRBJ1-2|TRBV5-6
CASGRQGRHYGYTF
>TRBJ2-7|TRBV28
CASRTRETYEQYF
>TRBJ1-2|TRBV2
CASPNQGEYGYTF
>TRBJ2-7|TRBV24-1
CATSAGDSTYEQYF
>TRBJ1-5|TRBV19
CASSKGTPFNQPQHF
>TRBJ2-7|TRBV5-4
CASSELGRSYEQYF
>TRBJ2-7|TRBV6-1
CASTFGTDYEQYF
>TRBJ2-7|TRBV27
CASTPSGTFYEQYF
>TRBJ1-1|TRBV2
CASSEDEGWFTEAFF
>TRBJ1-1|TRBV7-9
CASTPSPPGPEAFF
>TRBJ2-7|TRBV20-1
CSARDLGQGTYEQYF
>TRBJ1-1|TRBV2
CASSAGRNTEAFF
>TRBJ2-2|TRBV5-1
CASSLADLTGELFF
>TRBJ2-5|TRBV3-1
CASSQGRPGARETQYF
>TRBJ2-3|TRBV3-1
CASSLHARSSGKTATDTQYF
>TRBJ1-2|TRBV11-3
CASSHRVNYGYTF
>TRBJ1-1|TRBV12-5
CASGLTGEMNTEAFF
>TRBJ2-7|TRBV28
CASSPPGGVYEQYF
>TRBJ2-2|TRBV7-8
CASSFPLAGGRTNTGELFF
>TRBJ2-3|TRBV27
CASSLPGGRLDTQYF
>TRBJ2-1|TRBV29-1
CSVGTGAEQFF
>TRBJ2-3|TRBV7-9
CASSRKAGPDTQYF
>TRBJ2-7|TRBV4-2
CASSPRRGADEQYF